The 13 T cell receptor beta chains below come from one sample, sequenced in a study of identical twins' blood T cells. A single record per CDR3 protein comes from TCRdb applying MiXCR to the 5' RACE reads. The sample carries 350,000 to 400,000 distinct CDR3 sequences, roughly 28% recorded once. The sample taken for sequencing was PBMCs. Receptor source: a woman aged 18-55 years in good health.

This clonotype was counted only a few times. The chain couples TRBV3-1 to TRBJ1-6, with TRBD1 as a possible D gene (5 bases). CDR1 and CDR2 (germline): LGHDT, YNNKEL (reference sequence). The CDR3 covers 13 residues. V gave up 0 bases and J gave up 9 bases, with 6 bases separating them. In nucleotides, the CDR3 is TGTGCCAGCAGCCAAGAGGGGCGTTCACCCCTCCACTTT. Protein product: CASSQEGRSPLHF.

The V gene is TRBV7-2, the J gene TRBJ1-2; possibly TRBD1 for D (6 bases). Germline values: CDR1 SGHTA, CDR2 FQGNSA. The CDR3 length is 15 residues. Trimming removed 5 bases at V and 5 bases at J, with 18 bases between. The CDR3 spells CASSPHRAAPYGYTF. CDR3 sequence (DNA): TGTGCCAGCAGCCCACACAGGGCCGCGCCATATGGCTACACCTTC.

V and J are TRBV7-9 and TRBJ1-2, with a weak D call TRBD1 (5 bases). In germline, CDR1 is SEHNR, CDR2 FQNEAQ (reference sequence). The CDR3 extends over 15 amino acids. V was trimmed by 4 bases and J by 2 bases, leaving 14 bases between them. The CDR3 sequence: CASSSLSGGNYGYTF. CDR3 bases: TGTGCCAGCAGCTCCCTTTCGGGGGGGAACTATGGCTACACCTTC.

This clonotype was found a few times. The chain couples TRBV12-3 or TRBV12-4 to TRBJ1-2, with D possibly matching TRBD1 (5 bases). The CDR3 extends over 15 amino acids. With 3 bases removed from V and 3 bases from J, the gap between germline ends came to 14 bases. The CDR3 bases are TGTGCCAGCAGTTTCGCCGATCCCAGGGACTATGGCTACACCTTC. It encodes CASSFADPRDYGYTF.

The table lists this clonotype with many counts. J is TRBJ1-1 and V is TRBV20-1; D gene ambiguous. The germline gives CDR1 DFQATT, CDR2 SNEGSKA (reference sequence). Trimming removed 7 bases at V and 1 base at J, with 13 bases between. The CDR3 is made up of 13 amino acids. CDR3 region: CSVTSKPNTEAFF. The CDR3 coding sequence is TGCAGTGTCACAAGTAAGCCGAACACTGAAGCTTTCTTT.

This clonotype turned up a few times. The chain has TRBV29-1 and TRBJ2-5; TRBD2 matches 8 bases. The CDR3 contains 12 residues. CDR1 is SQVTM, CDR2 ANQGSEA, per germline. Trimming at V came to 6 bases and at J to 2 bases, leaving 2 bases not matched to a gene. The CDR3: CSVTSGQETQYF. In nucleotides, the CDR3 is TGCAGCGTAACTAGCGGACAAGAGACCCAGTACTTC. Drawing the rest from reference TRBV29-1 and TRBJ2-5, the complete variable domain is SAVISQKPSRDICQRGTSLTIQCQVDSQVTMMFWYRQQPGQSLTLIATANQGSEATYESGFVIDKFPISRPNLTFSTLTVSNMSPEDSSIYLCSVTSGQETQYFGPGTRLLVL.

Turning to this clonotype: A clone one base away is much larger, so this may be a read error. This chain joins TRBV20-1 and TRBJ1-2, with D hard to call. The CDR3 loop spans 14 amino acids. CDR1 and CDR2 (germline): DFQATT, SNEGSKA (reference sequence). In DNA, the CDR3 is TGCAGTGCTAGATCCTTTCCCGGGAACTATTGCTACACCTTC. Protein: CSARSFPGNYCYTF.

The chain combines TRBV5-1 with TRBJ1-5; 7 bases fit TRBD1. Germline V gene sequence: CDR1 SGHRS, CDR2 YFSETQ. V dropped 4 bases and J dropped 2; count of bases not matched to a gene: 9. The CDR3 consists of 16 residues. CDR3 amino acids: CASSTDREICNQPQHF. Written as DNA, the CDR3 is TGCGCCAGCAGCACAGACAGGGAGATCTGCAATCAGCCCCAGCATTTT.

There are many counts of this clonotype. The chain is built from TRBV18 and TRBJ1-1; D gene ambiguous. In germline, CDR1 is KGHSH, CDR2 LQKENI. The CDR3 consists of 12 residues. Trimming removed 2 bases from V and 1 base from J, with 2 bases in between. CDR3 in amino acids: CASSPGNTEAFF. Here the CDR3 DNA reads TGTGCCAGCTCACCAGGGAACACTGAAGCTTTCTTT.

There are a few counts of this clonotype. Here the CDR3 DNA reads TGTGCCAGCAGTTTTATCCACGGGGAGCTGTTTTTT. Translated: CASSFIHGELFF. The chain recombines TRBV12-3 or TRBV12-4 with TRBJ2-2; D unresolved. The CDR3 contains 12 residues. V lost 3 bases and J 7 bases, leaving 6 bases between the germline ends.

The rearrangement uses TRBV21-1 and TRBJ1-2; no check of the table's D call, TRBD1, against the DNA was made. TRBV21-1 is labeled a pseudogene. The CDR3 length is 18 residues. CDR3 loop: CASSKEEVTQSGGYGYTF. The CDR3 DNA reads TGTGCCAGCAGCAAGGAAGAGGTGACTCAATCTGGGGGCTATGGCTACACCTTC.

DNA for the CDR3: TGCAGCGTTGGGGGACGACATGGCTACACCTTC. It is translated as CSVGGRHGYTF. The chain couples TRBV29-1 to TRBJ1-2; D is perhaps TRBD1 (5 bases). Germline loops: CDR1 SQVTM, CDR2 ANQGSEA. The CDR3 has 11 residues. Trimming pared 4 bases from V and 6 bases from J, leaving 9 bases between.

The chain joins TRBV29-1 to TRBJ1-2; TRBD1 matches at 10 bases. Germline V gene sequence: CDR1 SQVTM, CDR2 ANQGSEA. V shed 7 bases, J shed 1 base, and the junction held 3 bases outside the gene matches. This CDR3 is built from 13 residues. The CDR3 DNA reads as TGCAGCGGGACAGGGGGAAGTAACTATGGCTACACCTTC. Its protein product is CSGTGGSNYGYTF.